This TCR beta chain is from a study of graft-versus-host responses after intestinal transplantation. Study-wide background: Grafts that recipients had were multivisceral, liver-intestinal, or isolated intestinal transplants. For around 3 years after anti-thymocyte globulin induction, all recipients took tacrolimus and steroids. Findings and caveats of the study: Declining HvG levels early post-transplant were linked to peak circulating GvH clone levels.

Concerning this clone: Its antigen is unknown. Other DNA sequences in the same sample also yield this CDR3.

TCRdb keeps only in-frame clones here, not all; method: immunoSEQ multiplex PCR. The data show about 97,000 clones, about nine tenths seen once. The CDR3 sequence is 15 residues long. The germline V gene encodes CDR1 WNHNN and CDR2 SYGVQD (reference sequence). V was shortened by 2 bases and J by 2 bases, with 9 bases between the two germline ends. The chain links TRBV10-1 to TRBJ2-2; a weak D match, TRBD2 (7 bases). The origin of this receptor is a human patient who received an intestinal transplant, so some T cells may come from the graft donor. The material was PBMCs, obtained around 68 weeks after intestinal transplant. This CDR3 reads CASSEGGANTGELFF. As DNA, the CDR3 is TGCGCCAGCAGTGAGGGGGGGGCAAACACCGGGGAGCTGTTTTTT.